The source of this TCR beta chain is a study of cytomegalovirus exposure and HLA in healthy donors. Findings of the study overall: Specific recognition of CMV antigens was confirmed in vitro for a few chains (all CMV-associated). Reported findings show TCR beta sequences accurately forecast HLA-A and HLA-B alleles in most subjects.

PCR was performed using 60 Vbeta and 13 Jbeta primers. Using immunoSEQ multiplex PCR, the repertoire was profiled, and TCRdb retains in-frame clones only, with some absent. The table lists about 120,000 clones, roughly 80% of them singletons. Each donor was healthy, and each was a bone marrow donor. Nominal health characterized the donors when sampled, though unrecorded immune exposures were likely. Note on this clone: Antigen: not known.

There are 11 residues in the CDR3. V lost 6 bases to trimming and J lost 2 bases, with 8 bases between them. Germline V gene lookup returns CDR1 DFQATT and CDR2 SNEGSKA (reference sequence). This chain joins TRBV20-1 and TRBJ2-7; TRBD2 is a possible D gene (6 bases). The source material was PBMCs. The clonotype was recovered from a woman aged 40 to 50 in good health and CMV-seropositive. The DNA for the CDR3 is TGCAGTGCCGGGGGTCCCTACGAGCAGTACTTC. It specifies CSAGGPYEQYF.